The 30 T cell receptor beta chains presented below share a single source sample, sequenced in a study of vaccination effects on CD4 cells after COVID-19. Viral peptide pool expansion of antigen-specific CD4+ T cells preceded sequencing in the ViraFEST assay. Cells that had been cultured for 9 to 10 days were the source of isolated CD4+ T cells. PCR confirmed that the person was infected with SARS-CoV-2 between March and December 2020. Libraries were prepared by immunoSEQ multiplex PCR; TCRdb keeps only in-frame clonotypes and omits some of them. The data show 60,000 to 75,000 clones, with over 65% seen just once and about 5% held by the top ten. Antigens of these TCRs are unknown. The source was CD4+ T cells from PBMCs cultured with HIV peptides, collected before COVID-19 vaccination. As for subset: HIV-1 Nef peptide pool negative control/reference culture. These TCRs come from a human donor who had a prior SARS-CoV-2 infection.

Here the CDR3 DNA reads TGTGCCAGCAGTCGAAGCGGGAGGGCCTCCGAGCAGTACTTC. Its translation: CASSRSGRASEQYF. The V and J genes are TRBV27 and TRBJ2-7, with 10 nucleotides matching TRBD2. The CDR3 runs 14 residues. The germline V gene encodes CDR1 MNHEY and CDR2 SMNVEV (reference sequence). Unmatched junction bases numbered 7, after V lost 5 bases and J lost 6 bases.

V and J are TRBV20-1 and TRBJ2-3; D ambiguous. V was pared by 3 bases and J by 0 bases, with 1 base between. Germline V gene lookup returns CDR1 DFQATT and CDR2 SNEGSKA (reference sequence). This CDR3 has 11 amino acids. CDR3 loop: CSARSTDTQYF. CDR3 sequence (DNA): TGCAGTGCTAGGAGCACAGATACGCAGTATTTT.

This chain joins TRBV7-9 and TRBJ2-2, with D tentatively TRBD1 or TRBD2 (6 bases each). CDR1 is SEHNR and CDR2 is FQNEAQ in the germline V gene (reference sequence). The V and J ends lost 5 bases and 6 bases respectively, with 19 bases between them. The CDR3 is made up of 16 amino acids. The CDR3 spells CASSRVGGGLPGELFF. The CDR3 DNA reads as TGTGCCAGCAGCCGCGTTGGAGGGGGTTTGCCCGGGGAGCTGTTTTTT.

The V and J genes are TRBV18 and TRBJ1-6; D perhaps matches TRBD1 (6 bases). Germline V gives CDR1 KGHSH, CDR2 LQKENI. The CDR3 has 16 residues. The V gene lost 3 bases and the J gene lost 10 bases, with 19 bases spanning the gap. This CDR3 reads CASSPNGGGSPSPLHF. The CDR3 bases are TGTGCCAGCTCACCGAACGGGGGGGGCTCACCATCACCCCTCCACTTT.

This clone has a handful of counts. The V gene is TRBV6-6, the J gene TRBJ2-3, with 7 bases matching TRBD1. V was clipped by 7 bases and J by 5 bases; unmatched bases: 9. The CDR3 is 14 amino acids. The germline gives CDR1 MNHNY, CDR2 SVGAGI (reference sequence). Here the CDR3 reads CASKLRGRGDTQYF. CDR3 DNA: TGTGCCAGCAAATTAAGGGGGCGCGGAGATACGCAGTATTTT.

This clone was found a few times. The chain joins TRBV11-2 to TRBJ2-2, with no clear D. Germline V gene lookup returns CDR1 SGHAT and CDR2 FQNNGV. The germline V and J ends were trimmed by 1 base and 0 bases, with 9 bases remaining between them. The CDR3 runs to 16 residues. In DNA, the CDR3 is TGTGCCAGCAGCTTAGCGCCATCCGCGAACACCGGGGAGCTGTTTTTT. Its protein is CASSLAPSANTGELFF.

V gene TRBV6-2 or TRBV6-3 combines with J gene TRBJ1-5; TRBD1 might be the D (6 bases). The germline V and J ends were trimmed by 4 bases and 5 bases, with 12 bases remaining between them. CDR3 size: 14 residues. The germline CDR1 and CDR2 sequences are MNHEY and SVGEGT. The chain's CDR3 is CASSSRTVYQPQHF. The CDR3 bases are TGTGCCAGCAGTTCCCGGACAGTCTATCAGCCCCAGCATTTT.

The chain links TRBV4-1 to TRBJ1-3; a weak D match, TRBD1 (5 bases). Between the trimmed V and J ends, which lost 1 base and 0 bases, there was a span of 10 bases. The CDR3 spans 16 residues. The germline V gene encodes CDR1 MGHRA and CDR2 YSYEKL. CDR3 in amino acids: CASSQVGGGSGNTIYF. CDR3 in DNA: TGCGCCAGCAGCCAAGTTGGGGGAGGCTCTGGAAACACCATATATTTT.

The genes are TRBV6-5 and TRBJ2-1; a possible D gene is TRBD1 (6 bases). The CDR3 runs 14 residues. V was pared by 6 bases and J by 6 bases, with 15 bases between. Germline CDR1 reads MNHEY; CDR2 reads SVGAGI. This CDR3 is CASRTGNPFNEQFF. CDR3 sequence (DNA): TGTGCCAGCAGGACAGGAAACCCCTTCAATGAGCAGTTCTTC.

This rearrangement joins TRBV7-8 to TRBJ2-1; D might be TRBD1 (5 bases). Trimming removed 2 bases from V and 0 bases from J, with 8 bases in between. Germline V CDR1 and CDR2: SGHVS, FQNEAQ. The CDR3 is made up of 15 amino acids. CDR3 sequence: CASSLQGSSYNEQFF. The CDR3 DNA is TGTGCCAGCAGCTTACAGGGAAGCTCCTACAATGAGCAGTTCTTC.

The V and J genes are TRBV28 and TRBJ1-1; 9 bases map to TRBD1. Germline V gene data show CDR1 as MDHEN and CDR2 as SYDVKM. The CDR3 sequence is 14 residues long. V lost 6 bases and J lost 1; bases outside the gene matches: 3. The CDR3 DNA sequence: TGTGCCAGCAGAAAACAGGGGGCGAACACTGAAGCTTTCTTT. Its protein is CASRKQGANTEAFF. The full variable domain, completed using reference TRBV28 and TRBJ1-1, is DVKVTQSSRYLVKRTGEKVFLECVQDMDHENMFWYRQDPGLGLRLIYFSYDVKMKEKGDIPEGYSVSREKKERFSLILESASTNQTSMYLCASRKQGANTEAFFGQGTRLTVV.

This rearrangement joins TRBV18 to TRBJ2-7, with D unclear. This CDR3 contains 13 residues. Germline lookup yields CDR1 KGHSH and CDR2 LQKENI. V lost 4 bases to trimming and J lost 0 bases, with 7 bases between them. In DNA form, the CDR3 reads TGTGCCAGCTCACTATCGAGCTCCTACGAGCAGTACTTC. Translating gives CASSLSSSYEQYF.

The genes are TRBV5-8 and TRBJ1-2; D perhaps matches TRBD1 (6 bases). This CDR3 is 15 amino acids long. CDR1 and CDR2 (germline): SGHTS, YDEGEE. The V end was cut by 3 bases, the J end by 3 bases, with 15 bases between. CDR3 coding DNA: TGTGCCAGCAGCTCGAAAGACAGGACCTACTATGGCTACACCTTC. This gives the protein CASSSKDRTYYGYTF.

The chain recombines TRBV6-2 or TRBV6-3 with TRBJ2-2, with 7 bases fitting TRBD1. V lost 6 bases and J lost 4; bases outside the gene matches: 8. The CDR3 sequence is 15 residues long. The germline V gene has CDR1 MNHEY and CDR2 SVGEGT. The chain's CDR3 is CASSLTGEGTGELFF. The CDR3 DNA is TGTGCCAGCAGCCTAACAGGGGAAGGCACCGGGGAGCTGTTTTTT.

V usage is TRBV7-9 and J usage is TRBJ1-2; 7 positions match TRBD1. V trimming: 11 bases; J trimming: 6 bases; junction bases outside the gene matches: 15. The CDR3 sequence is 14 residues long. CDR1 SEHNR and CDR2 FQNEAQ come from the germline V gene (reference sequence). The chain's CDR3 is CALRKGASLDGYTF. The CDR3 DNA is TGTGCCCTCCGCAAGGGGGCATCGTTGGATGGCTACACCTTC.

This rearrangement joins TRBV3-1 (or the pseudogene TRBV3-2) to TRBJ2-1; 7 nucleotides line up with TRBD2. V dropped 5 bases and J dropped 7; count of bases not matched to a gene: 17. The CDR3 covers 17 residues. The germline V gene encodes CDR1 LGHDT and CDR2 YNNKEL (reference sequence). Here the CDR3 reads CASSCNVASGGENEQFF. CDR3 DNA sequence: TGTGCCAGCAGCTGCAACGTGGCTAGCGGAGGGGAGAATGAGCAGTTCTTC.

This chain connects TRBV5-4 to TRBJ1-2; TRBD1 aligns across 10 bases. Per germline, CDR1 SGHNT and CDR2 YYREEE (reference sequence). The CDR3 runs to 15 residues. J was trimmed by 8 bases and V by 3 bases; bases with no gene match: 10. The CDR3 here is CASSSLVDRGRGYTF. The DNA for the CDR3 is TGTGCCAGCAGCTCTCTAGTAGACAGGGGGCGCGGCTACACCTTC.

The chain employs TRBV2 and TRBJ2-2; 10 bases line up with TRBD1. CDR1 is SNHLY and CDR2 is FYNNEI in the germline V gene. The CDR3 extends over 13 amino acids. With 10 bases clipped from V and 9 bases from J, the junction kept 8 bases outside the gene matches. The CDR3 is CANGRDRGRELFF. For the CDR3, the DNA is TGTGCCAACGGGCGGGACAGGGGCCGGGAGCTGTTTTTT. Full variable domain (outside the CDR3, taken from reference TRBV2 and TRBJ2-2): EPEVTQTPSHQVTQMGQEVILRCVPISNHLYFYWYRQILGQKVEFLVSFYNNEISEKSEIFDDQFSVERPDGSNFTLKIRSTKLEDSAMYFCANGRDRGRELFFGEGSRLTVL.

The count of this clone is one. The chain employs TRBV4-3 and TRBJ1-3, with D perhaps TRBD1 (5 bases). The CDR3 is made up of 13 amino acids. Trimming pared 3 bases from V and 4 bases from J, leaving 7 bases between. Germline CDR1 and CDR2: LGHNA and YSLEER. CDR3 loop: CASSQGEGNTIYF. The CDR3 DNA reads as TGCGCCAGCAGCCAGGGGGAAGGAAACACCATATATTTT.

The chain is built from TRBV6-4 and TRBJ2-1, with 7 positions matching TRBD2. CDR1 is MRHNA and CDR2 is SNTAGT in the germline V gene. The V and J ends lost 1 base and 8 bases, in that order; junction bases with no gene match: 5. This CDR3 comprises 14 residues. The CDR3 here is CASSDWREPDEQFF. In DNA form, the CDR3 reads TGTGCCAGCAGTGACTGGCGGGAGCCCGATGAGCAGTTCTTC.

V is TRBV18 and J is TRBJ2-6; D is undetermined. Trimming shortened V by 4 bases and J by 0 bases, and 7 bases separated the two germline ends. The CDR3 runs to 15 residues. Germline values: CDR1 KGHSH, CDR2 LQKENI. Here the CDR3 DNA reads TGTGCCAGCTCACATACAGACTCTGGGGCCAACGTCCTGACTTTC. Protein: CASSHTDSGANVLTF.

The DNA of the CDR3 is TGTGCCGGGACGATAGGGGAGGTTGGCACTGAAGCTTTCTTT. This codes for CAGTIGEVGTEAFF. This rearrangement joins TRBV6-5 to TRBJ1-1; TRBD1 is a possible D gene (5 bases). The CDR3 length is 14 residues. Germline-derived CDR1 and CDR2 are MNHEY and SVGAGI. V was clipped by 11 bases and J by 4 bases, with 20 bases between them.

The rearrangement joins TRBV4-2 to TRBJ2-2, with TRBD2 identical over 8 bases. The trim removed 1 base at V and 6 bases at J, leaving 10 bases unmatched. Germline CDR1 and CDR2: LGHNA and YNFKEQ. The CDR3 is 17 amino acids. The CDR3 region is CASSQGVRGGVAGELFF. The CDR3 region has the DNA TGTGCCAGCAGCCAAGGGGTCCGGGGGGGTGTAGCCGGGGAGCTGTTTTTT.

V gene TRBV7-9 combines with J gene TRBJ2-7; TRBD2 matches at 9 bases. Unmatched junction bases numbered 3, after V lost 3 bases and J lost 6 bases. The germline V gene has CDR1 SEHNR and CDR2 FQNEAQ (reference sequence). The CDR3 has 13 residues. CDR3 protein: CASSFSGSSEQYF. Here the CDR3 DNA reads TGTGCCAGCAGCTTTAGCGGGAGCAGCGAGCAGTACTTC.

The chain carries TRBV18 and TRBJ2-3, with D perhaps assigned TRBD1 or TRBD2 (6 bases each). The CDR3 runs to 16 residues. Germline CDR1 is KGHSH and CDR2 is LQKENI. V was shortened by 1 base and J by 0 bases, with 11 bases between the two germline ends. The CDR3: CASSPLTGTSTDTQYF. The CDR3 bases are TGTGCCAGCTCACCACTTACAGGGACTAGCACAGATACGCAGTATTTT.

This rearrangement joins TRBV6-5 to TRBJ1-3, with no clear D. The CDR3 runs to 12 residues. Germline V gene lookup returns CDR1 MNHEY and CDR2 SVGAGI. V lost 6 bases and J lost 2, with 5 bases in between. The CDR3 nucleotides are TGTGCCAGCAGCGATACTGGAAACACCATATATTTT. This codes for CASSDTGNTIYF.

The chain is built from TRBV7-8 and TRBJ2-7; tentatively, D is TRBD2 (7 bases). The germline V gene encodes CDR1 SGHVS and CDR2 FQNEAQ. This CDR3 has 16 amino acids. V lost 7 bases and J 2 bases, leaving 21 bases between the germline ends. CDR3 sequence: CASTTLTGGTTYEQYF. The CDR3 DNA sequence: TGTGCCAGCACCACCCTAACGGGGGGCACTACCTACGAGCAGTACTTC.

The genes are TRBV12-3 or TRBV12-4 and TRBJ1-2, with D unresolved. Deletions cut 3 bases from V and 8 bases from J, with 7 bases between. The CDR3 is 11 residues long. This chain's CDR3 is CASSFLGGYTF. In DNA form, the CDR3 reads TGTGCCAGCAGTTTTTTAGGGGGCTACACCTTC.

This chain uses TRBV27 with TRBJ1-5; D call uncertain. This CDR3 is built from 13 residues. CDR1 is MNHEY and CDR2 is SMNVEV in the germline V gene (reference sequence). The V end was cut by 7 bases, the J end by 9 bases, with 16 bases between. The CDR3 here is CASTAGLSPPQHF. As DNA, the CDR3 is TGTGCCAGCACCGCAGGACTCAGTCCGCCCCAGCATTTT.

The V and J genes are TRBV28 and TRBJ2-7; TRBD2 matches at 12 bases. The CDR3 totals 15 residues. CDR1 and CDR2 from the germline V gene are MDHEN and SYDVKM. J was trimmed by 5 bases and V by 3 bases; bases with no gene match: 5. Here the CDR3 reads CASSFSPSGRDEQYF. CDR3 DNA: TGTGCCAGCAGTTTCTCCCCTAGCGGGAGGGACGAGCAGTACTTC. Together with reference TRBV28 and TRBJ2-7, the CDR3 gives the full variable domain: DVKVTQSSRYLVKRTGEKVFLECVQDMDHENMFWYRQDPGLGLRLIYFSYDVKMKEKGDIPEGYSVSREKKERFSLILESASTNQTSMYLCASSFSPSGRDEQYFGPGTRLTVT.